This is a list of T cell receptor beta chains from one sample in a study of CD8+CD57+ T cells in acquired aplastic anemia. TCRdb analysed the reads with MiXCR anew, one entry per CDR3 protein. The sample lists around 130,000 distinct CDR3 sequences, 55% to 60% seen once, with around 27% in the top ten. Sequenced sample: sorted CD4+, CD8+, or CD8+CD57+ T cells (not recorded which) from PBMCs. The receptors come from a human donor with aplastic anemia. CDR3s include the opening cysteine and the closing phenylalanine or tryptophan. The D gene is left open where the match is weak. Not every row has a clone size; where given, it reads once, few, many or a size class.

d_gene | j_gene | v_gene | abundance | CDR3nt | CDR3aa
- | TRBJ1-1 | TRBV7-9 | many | TGTGCCAGCGTCCCAATGGGGGGAGGGGGCACTGAAGCTTTCTTT | CASVPMGGGGTEAFF
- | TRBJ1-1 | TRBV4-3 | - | TGCGCCAGCAGCCACGTAGGGGCGGACACTGAAGCTTTCTTT | CASSHVGADTEAFF
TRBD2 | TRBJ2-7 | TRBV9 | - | TGTGCCAGCAGCGTAGTGGCGGGAGATCCCTACGAGCAGTACTTC | CASSVVAGDPYEQYF
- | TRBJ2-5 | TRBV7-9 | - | TGTGCCAGCAGCTTTGTTGGAGAAGAGACCCAGTACTTC | CASSFVGEETQYF
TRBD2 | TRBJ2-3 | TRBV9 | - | TGTGCCAGCAGCGTCGCTAGCGGGGGGGGAGATACGCAGTATTTT | CASSVASGGGDTQYF
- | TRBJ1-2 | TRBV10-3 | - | TGTGCCATCAGTGAGTCGGGGTATGGTGGCTACACCTTC | CAISESGYGGYTF
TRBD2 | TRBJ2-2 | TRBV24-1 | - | TGTGCCACCAGTGATTTTGGCGGGGGGGCCGGGGAGCTGTTTTTT | CATSDFGGGAGELFF
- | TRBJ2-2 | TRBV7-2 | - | TGTGCCAGCAGCTTAAGGGGCGCAGGGACCGGGGAGCTGTTTTTT | CASSLRGAGTGELFF
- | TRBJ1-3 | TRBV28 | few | TGTGCCAGCAGTCCGTGGGCGGAGGGAAACACCATATATTTT | CASSPWAEGNTIYF
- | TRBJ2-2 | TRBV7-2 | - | TGTGCCAGCAGCTTAGGGATACGGGAGCTGTTTTTT | CASSLGIRELFF
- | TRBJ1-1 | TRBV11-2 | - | TGTGCCAGCCAAGGGATTGGCACTGAAGCTTCCTTT | CASQGIGTEASF
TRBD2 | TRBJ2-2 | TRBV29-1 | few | TGCAGCGCCTCTTTGGCGGGGGGAATATATGTCGGGGAGCTGTTTTTT | CSASLAGGIYVGELFF
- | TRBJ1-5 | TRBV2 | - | TGTGCCAGCTTAGGCGTTATAAGGGGCGGAGGGCAGCCCCAGCATTTT | CASLGVIRGGGQPQHF
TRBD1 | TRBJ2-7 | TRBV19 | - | TGTGCCAGTCGGAGGAGTAGACAGGGTACCGACGAGCAGTACTTC | CASRRSRQGTDEQYF
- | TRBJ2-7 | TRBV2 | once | TGTGCCAGCAGCGAGAGAACAGGGACTTCCTACGAGCAGTACTTC | CASSERTGTSYEQYF
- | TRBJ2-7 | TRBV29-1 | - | TGCAGCGTTGAACGGGACGGTTTCTACGAGCAGTACTTC | CSVERDGFYEQYF
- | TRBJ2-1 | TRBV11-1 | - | TGTGCCAGCAGCTTAGGGGGGTGGGTAGCGGTTCCCTACAATGAGCAGTTCTTC | CASSLGGWVAVPYNEQFF
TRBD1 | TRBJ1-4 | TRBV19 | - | TGTGCCAGTAGTATAGGACAGGGTGAAAAACTGTTTTTT | CASSIGQGEKLFF
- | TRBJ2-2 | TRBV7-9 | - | TGTGCCAGCAGCTCATGGGCTAGCGGGGAGCTGTTTTTT | CASSSWASGELFF
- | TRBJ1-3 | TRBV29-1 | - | TGCACCGGGGGTTCTGGAAACACCATATATTTT | CTGGSGNTIYF
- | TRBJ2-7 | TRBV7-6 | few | TGTGCCAGCAGCTCCGGGGGTTCTTACGAGCAGTACTTC | CASSSGGSYEQYF
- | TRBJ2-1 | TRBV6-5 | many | TGTGCCAGCAGTTACGTAAGGGGAGGAGGGAATGAGCAGTTCTTC | CASSYVRGGGNEQFF
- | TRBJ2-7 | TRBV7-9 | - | TGTGCCAGCAGCTTTCCCCCCGAGCAGTACTTC | CASSFPPEQYF
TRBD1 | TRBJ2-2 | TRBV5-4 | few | TGTGCCAGCAGATCTACAGGGGCCCCCCGGGACGGGGAGCTGTTTTTT | CASRSTGAPRDGELFF
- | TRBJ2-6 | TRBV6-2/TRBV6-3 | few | TGTGCCAGCAGTTTCTCGACACTCTTGGACTCTGGGGCCAACGTCCTGACTTTC | CASSFSTLLDSGANVLTF
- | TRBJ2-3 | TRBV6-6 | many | TGTGCCAGCAGTTACTTTCTGGAAGATACGCAGTATTTT | CASSYFLEDTQYF
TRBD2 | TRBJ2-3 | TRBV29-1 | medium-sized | TGCAGCGTTGAGGTTGGCGGGGGGCTTACAGATACGCAGTATTTT | CSVEVGGGLTDTQYF
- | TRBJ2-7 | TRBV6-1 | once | TGTGCCAGCGGGACAAGGTACTACGAGCAGTACTTC | CASGTRYYEQYF
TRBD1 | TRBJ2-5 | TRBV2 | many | TGTGCCAGCAGCCGTTCGACAGGGGTTGCGGAGACCCAGTACTTC | CASSRSTGVAETQYF
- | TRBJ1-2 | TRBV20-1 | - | TGCAGTGGGGTCTATGGCTACACCTTC | CSGVYGYTF
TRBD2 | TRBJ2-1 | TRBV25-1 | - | TGTGCCAGCAGGACCTCAATTGGGGGGACTAGGGGCAATGAGCAGTTCTTC | CASRTSIGGTRGNEQFF
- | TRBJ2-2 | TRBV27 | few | TGTGCCAGCAGTTTCACAGGGAGGACCGGGGAGCTGTTTTTT | CASSFTGRTGELFF
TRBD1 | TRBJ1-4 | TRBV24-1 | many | TGTGCCACCAGTGATTTGCTGGACAGGTCAATAAAGGCTGAAAAACTGTTTTTT | CATSDLLDRSIKAEKLFF
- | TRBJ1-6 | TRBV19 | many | TGTGCCAGTAGTATTAAGGATTCGAATTCACCCCTCCACTTT | CASSIKDSNSPLHF
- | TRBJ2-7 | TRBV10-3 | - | TGTGCCATCAGTTCACAGGGTAAGGTCAACGAGCAGTACTTC | CAISSQGKVNEQYF
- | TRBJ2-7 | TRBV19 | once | TGTGCCACCGGCTCCGGGACAACAAACATTTACGAGCAGTACTTC | CATGSGTTNIYEQYF
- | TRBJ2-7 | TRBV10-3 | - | TGTGCCACCTTGCCTCACGAGACGGTGGACGAGCAGTACTTC | CATLPHETVDEQYF
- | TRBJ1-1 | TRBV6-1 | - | TGTGCCAGCAGCATCCAGGGGATCGGCACTGAAGCTTTCTTT | CASSIQGIGTEAFF
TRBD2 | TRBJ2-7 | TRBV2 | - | TGTGCCAGCAGTGAAGGACTAGCGGGGAAATACGAGCAGTACTTC | CASSEGLAGKYEQYF
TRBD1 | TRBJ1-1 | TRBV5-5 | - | TGTGCCAGCAGCTTGAGGACAGGGTATGAAGCTTTCTTT | CASSLRTGYEAFF
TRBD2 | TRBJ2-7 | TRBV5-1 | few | TGCGCCAGCAATCCGGGACTACCTTCATCGGGGGAGCAGTACTTC | CASNPGLPSSGEQYF
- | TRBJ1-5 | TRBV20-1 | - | TGCAGTGCTAGAGATGGGGGATCCATCCAGCCCCAGCATTTT | CSARDGGSIQPQHF
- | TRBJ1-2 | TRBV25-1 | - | TGTGCCAGCAGTGAACGGACAGCCTATGGCTACACCTTC | CASSERTAYGYTF
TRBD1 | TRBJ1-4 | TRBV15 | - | TGTGCCACCAGCAAGGGGACAGGGAGCGATGAAAAACTGTTTTTT | CATSKGTGSDEKLFF
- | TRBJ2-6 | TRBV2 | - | TGTGCCAGCAGTGAACCGGGGCAAGGGGCCAACGTCCTGACTTTC | CASSEPGQGANVLTF
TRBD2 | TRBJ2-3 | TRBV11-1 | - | TGTGCCAGCAGCTTGACTAGCGGGGCGACAGATACGCAGTATTTT | CASSLTSGATDTQYF
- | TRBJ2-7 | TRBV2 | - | TGTGCCAGCGTCCCTAGCAGCTCCTACGAGCAGTACTTC | CASVPSSSYEQYF
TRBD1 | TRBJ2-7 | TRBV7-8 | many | TGTGCCAGCAGCTTACCACAGACAGGGGGGGATCCCTACGAGCAGTACTTC | CASSLPQTGGDPYEQYF
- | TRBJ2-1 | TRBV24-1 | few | TGTGCCACCGATACTGACTCCTACAATGAGCAGTTCTTC | CATDTDSYNEQFF
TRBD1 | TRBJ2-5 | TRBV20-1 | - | TGCAGTGGGATACCGGGACAGCAGCGGGAGACCCAGTACTTC | CSGIPGQQRETQYF
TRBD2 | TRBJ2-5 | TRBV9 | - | TGTGCCAGCAGCGTAGACTCTGGCGGGAGGAGGGAGACCCAGTACTTC | CASSVDSGGRRETQYF
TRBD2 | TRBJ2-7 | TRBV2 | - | TGTGCCAGCAGTGGAGTGGGACTAGCGGGAAACGAGCAGTACTTC | CASSGVGLAGNEQYF
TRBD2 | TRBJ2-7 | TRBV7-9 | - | TGTGCCAGCAGCCCTACTAGCGAAAGATCCTACGAGCAGTACTTC | CASSPTSERSYEQYF
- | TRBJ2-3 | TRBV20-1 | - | TGCAGTGCCCCGAGAGGGGGTACGGACGATACGCAGTATTTT | CSAPRGGTDDTQYF
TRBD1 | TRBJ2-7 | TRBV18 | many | TGTGCCAGCTCACCGACAGGGGACGACGAGCAGTACTTC | CASSPTGDDEQYF